Detailed here is one T cell receptor (beta chain). Its antigen remains unknown. Data came from immunoSEQ multiplex PCR; TCRdb stores just in-frame clones and leaves some out. The sample includes about 110,000 clones, around 90% of them seen just once. This sample is drawn from a study of cytomegalovirus exposure and HLA in healthy donors. Study at large: A later analysis reported the 120 or so validation repertoires used the same platform as the 500 to 800 first-cohort repertoires. Study results and caveats: Per published reports, the classifier diagnosed cytomegalovirus status with high specificity and sensitivity. Overall, around 160 TCR beta chains were annotated as cytomegalovirus-associated. In vitro, three CMV-associated chains proved specific for CMV antigens.

Germline CDR1 reads SGHRS; CDR2 reads YFSETQ. This CDR3 is built from 12 residues. V dropped 3 bases and J dropped 3 bases, with 3 bases sitting between them. The sample taken for sequencing was PBMCs. This TCR came from a woman aged 18 to 35 in good health and CMV-seronegative. V usage is TRBV5-1 and J usage is TRBJ2-2, with D uncertain. For the CDR3, the DNA is TGCGCCAGCAGCTCAGACACCGGGGAGCTGTTTTTT. Its protein is CASSSDTGELFF.